Given below is one T cell receptor (beta chain) in context. Its matching antigen is unknown. This sample was included in a study of CD8 T cells in ankylosing spondylitis. Study findings and constraints: Past research had described some motif variants in reactive arthritis synovial fluid and blood.

From germline, CDR1 is SNHLY and CDR2 FYNNEI. V shed 6 bases and J shed 6 bases, with 12 bases lying between them. There are 13 residues in the CDR3. TCRdb reprocessed the 5' RACE reads with MiXCR, giving one entry per CDR3 protein. The sample carries 300,000 to 350,000 distinct CDR3 sequences, roughly 20% recorded once. Sequencing was carried out using blood, either unsorted or a sorted T cell fraction (not recorded which). This sequence was found in a female donor with ankylosing spondylitis or in good health (not recorded which). The chain uses TRBV2 and TRBJ2-1; possibly TRBD2 for D (6 bases). The CDR3 spells CASSQGLSNEQFF. CDR3 in DNA: TGTGCCAGCAGCCAGGGACTGTCCAATGAGCAGTTCTTC.